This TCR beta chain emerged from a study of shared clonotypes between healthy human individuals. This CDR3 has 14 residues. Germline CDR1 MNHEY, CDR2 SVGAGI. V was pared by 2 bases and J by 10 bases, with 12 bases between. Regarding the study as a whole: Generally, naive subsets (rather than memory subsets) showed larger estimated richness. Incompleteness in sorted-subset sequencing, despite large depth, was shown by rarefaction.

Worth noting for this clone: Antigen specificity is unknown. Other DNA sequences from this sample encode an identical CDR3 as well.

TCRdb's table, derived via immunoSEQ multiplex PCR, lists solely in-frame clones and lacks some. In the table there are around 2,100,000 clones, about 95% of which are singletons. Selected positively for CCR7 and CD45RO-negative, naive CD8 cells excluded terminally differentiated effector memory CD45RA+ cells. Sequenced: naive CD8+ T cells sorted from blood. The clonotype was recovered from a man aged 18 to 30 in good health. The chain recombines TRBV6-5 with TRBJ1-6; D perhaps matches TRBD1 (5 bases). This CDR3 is CASSYGQGRSPLHF. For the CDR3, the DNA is TGTGCCAGCAGTTACGGGCAGGGTCGGTCACCCCTCCACTTT.